The rows below give T cell receptor beta chains drawn from one sample of a study of blood T cell repertoires in COVID-19. The assay was immunoSEQ multiplex PCR, and TCRdb's table has in-frame clones only and misses some. The sample consists of a few hundred thousand clones, more than 80% of them appearing once. The sample was PBMCs or T cells enriched from blood (not recorded which). The receptor set was obtained from a woman aged 18-29 years who had recovered from COVID-19. Both conserved end residues are part of each CDR3. The order of the fields is V gene, clone size, D gene, J gene, CDR3 length, CDR3 protein, CDR3 DNA. A D gene is named only where the DNA matches it firmly. Not every row has a clone size; where given, it reads once, few, many or a size class.

v_gene: TRBV4-1; abundance: NA; d_gene: NA; j_gene: TRBJ1-3; len: 16; CDR3aa: CASSQVHRSSGNTIYF; CDR3nt: TGCGCCAGCAGCCAAGTGCACAGGAGCTCTGGAAACACCATATATTTT
v_gene: TRBV13; abundance: NA; d_gene: NA; j_gene: TRBJ2-7; len: 15; CDR3aa: CASSFGEQGRTEQYF; CDR3nt: TGTGCCAGCAGCTTCGGGGAGCAGGGGAGAACCGAGCAGTACTTC
v_gene: TRBV7-2; abundance: NA; d_gene: TRBD1; j_gene: TRBJ2-7; len: 15; CDR3aa: CASRRPGTGLHEQYF; CDR3nt: TGTGCCAGCAGACGCCCCGGGACAGGGCTTCACGAGCAGTACTTC
v_gene: TRBV7-2; abundance: NA; d_gene: NA; j_gene: TRBJ1-2; len: 15; CDR3aa: CASSFRDAQGYGYTF; CDR3nt: TGTGCCAGCAGCTTCCGGGACGCTCAGGGGTATGGCTACACCTTC
v_gene: TRBV6-1; abundance: NA; d_gene: TRBD1; j_gene: TRBJ1-5; len: 16; CDR3aa: CASSAGTGDSNQPQHF; CDR3nt: TGTGCCAGCAGTGCCGGGACAGGGGATAGCAATCAGCCCCAGCATTTT
v_gene: TRBV2; abundance: few; d_gene: NA; j_gene: TRBJ1-1; len: 13; CDR3aa: CASSDNMNTEAFF; CDR3nt: TGTGCCAGCAGTGATAACATGAACACTGAAGCTTTCTTT
v_gene: TRBV6-8; abundance: NA; d_gene: TRBD1; j_gene: TRBJ1-2; len: 18; CDR3aa: CASSYSMPPTGQDYGYTF; CDR3nt: TGTGCCAGCAGTTACTCGATGCCGCCGACGGGACAGGACTATGGCTACACCTTC
v_gene: TRBV5-1; abundance: once; d_gene: TRBD2; j_gene: TRBJ2-3; len: 14; CDR3aa: CASMSSGGADTQYF; CDR3nt: TGCGCCAGCATGTCTAGCGGGGGGGCTGATACGCAGTATTTT
v_gene: TRBV2; abundance: NA; d_gene: TRBD1; j_gene: TRBJ1-4; len: 15; CDR3aa: CASGTSGTENEKLFF; CDR3nt: TGTGCCAGTGGTACCTCCGGGACAGAGAATGAAAAACTGTTTTTT
v_gene: TRBV19; abundance: NA; d_gene: NA; j_gene: TRBJ2-4; len: 12; CDR3aa: CASSLLDSIQYF; CDR3nt: TGTGCCAGTAGCCTACTCGACAGCATTCAGTACTTC
v_gene: TRBV6-1; abundance: NA; d_gene: NA; j_gene: TRBJ1-1; len: 14; CDR3aa: CASSELAFFTEAFF; CDR3nt: TGTGCCAGCAGTGAGTTAGCCTTCTTCACTGAAGCTTTCTTT
v_gene: TRBV6-1; abundance: NA; d_gene: TRBD2; j_gene: TRBJ2-7; len: 15; CDR3aa: CASSDLSGGSNEQYF; CDR3nt: TGTGCCAGCAGTGATCTTAGCGGGGGGTCTAACGAGCAGTACTTC
v_gene: TRBV5-1; abundance: NA; d_gene: TRBD1; j_gene: TRBJ1-1; len: 13; CDR3aa: CASSEPGQPPAFF; CDR3nt: TGCGCCAGCAGCGAGCCGGGACAGCCCCCCGCTTTCTTT
v_gene: TRBV10-3; abundance: once; d_gene: TRBD2; j_gene: TRBJ2-2; len: 16; CDR3aa: CAISGGIAGRTGELFF; CDR3nt: TGTGCCATCAGTGGTGGGATAGCGGGACGGACCGGGGAGCTGTTTTTT
v_gene: TRBV28; abundance: NA; d_gene: TRBD1; j_gene: TRBJ1-5; len: 19; CDR3aa: CASSLLSLWGRGDDQPQHF; CDR3nt: TGTGCCAGCAGTTTATTATCCCTCTGGGGCAGGGGGGATGATCAGCCCCAGCATTTT
v_gene: TRBV11-2; abundance: NA; d_gene: NA; j_gene: TRBJ1-1; len: 16; CDR3aa: CASSLVLGDLNTEAFF; CDR3nt: TGTGCCAGCAGCTTAGTTCTGGGAGACTTGAACACTGAAGCTTTCTTT
v_gene: TRBV6-6; abundance: many; d_gene: TRBD2; j_gene: TRBJ2-3; len: 17; CDR3aa: CASSRVWSASGTDTQYF; CDR3nt: TGTGCCAGCAGTCGGGTATGGTCGGCTAGCGGGACAGATACGCAGTATTTT
v_gene: TRBV18; abundance: NA; d_gene: TRBD1; j_gene: TRBJ2-7; len: 17; CDR3aa: CASSPNRDRGNLYEQYF; CDR3nt: TGTGCCAGCTCACCTAACCGGGACAGGGGGAATTTATACGAGCAGTACTTC
v_gene: TRBV28; abundance: NA; d_gene: TRBD1; j_gene: TRBJ1-5; len: 14; CDR3aa: CASQGGEGNQPQHF; CDR3nt: TGTGCCAGCCAAGGGGGCGAGGGCAATCAGCCCCAGCATTTT
v_gene: TRBV29-1; abundance: few; d_gene: TRBD2; j_gene: TRBJ2-7; len: 15; CDR3aa: CSVVLAGDSSYEQYF; CDR3nt: TGCAGCGTTGTCCTAGCGGGGGATTCCTCCTACGAGCAGTACTTC
v_gene: TRBV7-2; abundance: NA; d_gene: NA; j_gene: TRBJ2-2; len: 14; CDR3aa: CASSLAAGTGELFF; CDR3nt: TGTGCCAGCAGCTTAGCGGCGGGGACCGGGGAGCTGTTTTTT
v_gene: TRBV7-3; abundance: NA; d_gene: TRBD1; j_gene: TRBJ1-1; len: 13; CDR3aa: CASSLDRLSEAFF; CDR3nt: TGTGCCAGCAGCTTGGACAGGCTTTCTGAAGCTTTCTTT
v_gene: TRBV7-2; abundance: NA; d_gene: NA; j_gene: TRBJ1-2; len: 15; CDR3aa: CASSPTRQAAYGYTF; CDR3nt: TGTGCCAGCAGCCCCACTCGACAGGCTGCCTATGGCTACACCTTC